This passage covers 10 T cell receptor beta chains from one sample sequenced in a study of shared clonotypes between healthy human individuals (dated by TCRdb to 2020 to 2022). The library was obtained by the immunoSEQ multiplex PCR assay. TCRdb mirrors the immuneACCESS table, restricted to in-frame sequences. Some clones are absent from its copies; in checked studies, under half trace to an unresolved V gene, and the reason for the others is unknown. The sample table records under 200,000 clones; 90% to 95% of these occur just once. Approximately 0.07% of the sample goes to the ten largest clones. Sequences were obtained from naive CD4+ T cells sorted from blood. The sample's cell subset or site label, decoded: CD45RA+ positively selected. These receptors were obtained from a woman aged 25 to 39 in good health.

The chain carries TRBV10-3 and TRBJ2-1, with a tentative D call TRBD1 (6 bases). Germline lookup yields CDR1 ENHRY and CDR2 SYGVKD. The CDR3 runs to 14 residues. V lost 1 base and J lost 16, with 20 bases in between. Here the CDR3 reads CAISEWQGGSGTFF. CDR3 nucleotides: TGTGCCATCAGTGAGTGGCAGGGCGGGTCGGGGACATTCTTC.

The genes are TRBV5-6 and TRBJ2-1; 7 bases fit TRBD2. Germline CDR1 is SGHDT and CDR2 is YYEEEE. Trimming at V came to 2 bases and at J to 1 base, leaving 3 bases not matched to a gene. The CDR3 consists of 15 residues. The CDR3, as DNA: TGTGCCAGCAGCTTAGGACTAGGATCCTACAATGAGCAGTTCTTC. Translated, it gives CASSLGLGSYNEQFF.

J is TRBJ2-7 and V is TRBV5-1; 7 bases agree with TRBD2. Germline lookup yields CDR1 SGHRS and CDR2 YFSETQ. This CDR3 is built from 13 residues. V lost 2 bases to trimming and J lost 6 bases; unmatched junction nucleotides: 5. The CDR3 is CASSFGAGAEQYF. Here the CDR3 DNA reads TGCGCCAGCAGCTTTGGGGCGGGAGCCGAGCAGTACTTC.

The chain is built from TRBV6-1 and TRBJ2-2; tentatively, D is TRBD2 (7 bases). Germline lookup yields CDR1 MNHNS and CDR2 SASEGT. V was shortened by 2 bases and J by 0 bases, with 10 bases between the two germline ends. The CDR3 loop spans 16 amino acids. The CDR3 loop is CASSERGAANTGELFF. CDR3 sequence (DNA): TGTGCCAGCAGTGAACGGGGGGCCGCGAACACCGGGGAGCTGTTTTTT.

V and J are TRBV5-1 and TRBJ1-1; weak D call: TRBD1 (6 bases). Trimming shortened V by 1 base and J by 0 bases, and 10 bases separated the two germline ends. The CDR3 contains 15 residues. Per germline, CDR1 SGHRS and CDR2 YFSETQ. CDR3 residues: CASSLQDRMNTEAFF. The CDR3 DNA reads TGCGCCAGCAGCTTGCAGGACAGAATGAACACTGAAGCTTTCTTT.

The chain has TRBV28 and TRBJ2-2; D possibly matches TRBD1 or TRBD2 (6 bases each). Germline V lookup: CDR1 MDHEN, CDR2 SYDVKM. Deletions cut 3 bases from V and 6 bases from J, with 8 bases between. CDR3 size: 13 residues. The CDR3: CASSFGGPGELFF. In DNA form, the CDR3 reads TGTGCCAGCAGTTTTGGGGGGCCCGGGGAGCTGTTTTTT. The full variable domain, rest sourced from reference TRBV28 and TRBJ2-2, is DVKVTQSSRYLVKRTGEKVFLECVQDMDHENMFWYRQDPGLGLRLIYFSYDVKMKEKGDIPEGYSVSREKKERFSLILESASTNQTSMYLCASSFGGPGELFFGEGSRLTVL.

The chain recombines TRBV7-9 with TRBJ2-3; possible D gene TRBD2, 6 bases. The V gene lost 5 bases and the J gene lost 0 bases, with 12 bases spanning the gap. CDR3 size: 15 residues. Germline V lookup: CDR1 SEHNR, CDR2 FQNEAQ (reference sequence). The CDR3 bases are TGTGCCAGCAGCGCTAGCGAGTTTAGCACAGATACGCAGTATTTT. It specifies CASSASEFSTDTQYF. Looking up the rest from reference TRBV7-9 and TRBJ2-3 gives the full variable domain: DTGVSQNPRHKITKRGQNVTFRCDPISEHNRLYWYRQTLGQGPEFLTYFQNEAQLEKSRLLSDRFSAERPKGSFSTLEIQRTEQGDSAMYLCASSASEFSTDTQYFGPGTRLTVL.

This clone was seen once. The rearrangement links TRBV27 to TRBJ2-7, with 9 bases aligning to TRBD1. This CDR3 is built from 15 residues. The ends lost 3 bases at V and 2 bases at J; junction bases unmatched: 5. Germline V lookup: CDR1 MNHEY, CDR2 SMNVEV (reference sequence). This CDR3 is CASSLGQGGPYEQYF. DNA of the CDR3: TGTGCCAGCAGTTTGGGACAGGGTGGGCCCTACGAGCAGTACTTC.

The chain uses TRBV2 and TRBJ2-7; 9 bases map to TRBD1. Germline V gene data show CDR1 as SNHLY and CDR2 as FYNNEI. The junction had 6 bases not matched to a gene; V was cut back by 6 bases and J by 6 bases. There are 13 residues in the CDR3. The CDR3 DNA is TGTGCCAGCAGGCCGACAGGGGGTCGCGAGCAGTACTTC. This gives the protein CASRPTGGREQYF.

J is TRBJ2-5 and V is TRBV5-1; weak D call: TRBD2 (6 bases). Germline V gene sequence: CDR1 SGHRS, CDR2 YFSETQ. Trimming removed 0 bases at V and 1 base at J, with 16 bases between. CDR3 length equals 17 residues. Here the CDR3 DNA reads TGCGCCAGCAGCTTGGCCGGGGGTTATCCCTCCCAAGAGACCCAGTACTTC. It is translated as CASSLAGGYPSQETQYF.